This T cell receptor (beta chain) was observed in a study of vaccination and CD4 T cells after COVID-19. Study overall: For post-vaccine samples, collection took place a median around 70 days after dose two, ranging from 14 to 241.

Documented treatment: approximately 9-day PBMC culture with coronavirus spike peptide pools or control peptides (ViraFEST assay). Each well held around 2 million PBMCs in IL-2 (10 IU/ml) medium with 10 ug/ml peptide pools. Study-level points and caveats: From a median of about 20 to 40, SARS-CoV-2-reactive clonotypes increased, though not significantly.

Oncomine TCR Beta short-read sequencing was applied to DNA from cultured CD4+ T cells. Extraction of genomic DNA was performed on cultured CD4+ T cells. TCRdb reanalysed the PCR reads using MiXCR and keeps one entry per CDR3 protein. The sample includes approximately 13,000 distinct CDR3 sequences, 25% to 30% of them seen just once. There are 14 residues in the CDR3. CDR1 and CDR2 from the germline V gene are ENHRY and SYGVKD. The J segment lost 0 bases and the V segment lost 8 bases, leaving 5 bases of the junction unmatched. Worth noting for this clonotype: Its matching antigen is unknown.

This TCR was recovered from a human donor who received a COVID-19 vaccine. The chain has TRBV10-3 and TRBJ1-1, with 8 bases aligning to TRBD1. The specimen comprised CD4+ T cells from blood, cultured in vitro, sampled before SARS-CoV-2 vaccination. The CDR3 spells CAIRQGLMNTEAFF. The CDR3 DNA sequence: TGTGCCATCCGACAGGGGCTCATGAACACTGAAGCTTTCTTT.